This T cell receptor beta chain was observed in a study of OX40 agonist ivuxolimab in advanced cancers. Study-wide background: Aged roughly 20 to 79 with a mean of approximately 57 years, they were about 83% male. Among those treated, three patients had partial responses, one with hepatocellular carcinoma and two with cutaneous melanoma. Treatment received earlier with anti-PD-1, anti-PD-L1 or anti-CTLA-4 agents was allowed, and 40% had some.

V lost 5 bases and J lost 1, with 8 bases in between. Germline V gene sequence: CDR1 SSHAT, CDR2 FNYEAQ (reference sequence). The CDR3 has 13 amino acids. Method: immunoSEQ multiplex PCR; TCRdb's copy keeps in-frame clones and lacks some. The sample comprises 90,000 to 100,000 clones, 90% to 96% of which are singletons, and about 2.1% rests with the top ten. This TCR derives from an adult with an advanced solid tumor such as melanoma, head and neck, liver or kidney cancer. The chain links TRBV7-7 to TRBJ1-1, with D possibly matching TRBD1 (5 bases). The input for sequencing was CD4+ or CD8+ T cells sorted from blood, taken in a trial of the OX40 agonist ivuxolimab. The CDR3 nucleotides read TGTGCCAGCAGCCAGACAGAGAACACTGAAGCTTTCTTT. This encodes CASSQTENTEAFF.